The 8 T cell receptor beta chains below come from one sample, sequenced in a study of T cell responses to AZD1222 COVID-19 vaccine. TCRdb's table, derived via immunoSEQ multiplex PCR, lists solely in-frame clones and lacks some. The repertoire consists of approximately 160,000 clones, with about nine tenths occurring once and the leading ten covering roughly 2.8%. This specimen was peripheral blood, taken on day 0 of AZD1222 vaccination. The receptors stem from an adult in good health.

The genes are TRBV19 and TRBJ1-5, with D possibly matching TRBD1 (6 bases). V was cut by 7 bases and J by 0 bases, with 16 bases left in between. Germline CDR1 LNHDA, CDR2 SQIVND (reference sequence). This CDR3 region has 16 residues. As DNA, the CDR3 is TGTGCCAGTAAAGGGGGAGGGACCTATAGCAATCAGCCCCAGCATTTT. Its translation: CASKGGGTYSNQPQHF.

The chain employs TRBV7-9 and TRBJ2-5; possibly TRBD2 for D (6 bases). Looked up from germline, CDR1 is SEHNR and CDR2 is FQNEAQ (reference sequence). V lost 5 bases and J lost 4, with 8 bases in between. The CDR3 consists of 12 residues. This chain's CDR3 is CASSQEGETQYF. In nucleotides, the CDR3 is TGTGCCAGCAGCCAGGAGGGAGAGACCCAGTACTTC. Based on the CDR3 plus reference TRBV7-9 and TRBJ2-5, the full variable domain is DTGVSQNPRHKITKRGQNVTFRCDPISEHNRLYWYRQTLGQGPEFLTYFQNEAQLEKSRLLSDRFSAERPKGSFSTLEIQRTEQGDSAMYLCASSQEGETQYFGPGTRLLVL.

The chain links TRBV27 to TRBJ1-2; 7 bases fit TRBD1. CDR3 length equals 14 residues. V lost 6 bases, J lost 4 bases, and 8 bases stayed unmatched. From germline, CDR1 is MNHEY and CDR2 SMNVEV (reference sequence). CDR3 bases: TGTGCCAGCAGCCTGGACAGGTCTGGCTATGGCTACACCTTC. Amino acid sequence: CASSLDRSGYGYTF.

This rearrangement joins TRBV11-2 to TRBJ2-2; tentatively, D is TRBD1 (6 bases). V was pared by 2 bases and J by 6 bases, with 10 bases between. Per germline, CDR1 SGHAT and CDR2 FQNNGV. The CDR3 totals 14 residues. DNA of the CDR3: TGTGCCAGCAGCTTAACGACAGGCCCCGGGGAGCTGTTTTTT. The encoded protein is CASSLTTGPGELFF.

This chain uses TRBV9 with TRBJ2-3, with D possibly TRBD2 on 7 matching bases. This CDR3 spans 14 amino acids. Per germline, CDR1 SGDLS and CDR2 YYNGEE. V was trimmed by 0 bases and J by 9 bases, leaving 14 bases between them. The CDR3 region is CASSVEGGSGTQYF. Here the CDR3 DNA reads TGTGCCAGCAGCGTAGAGGGGGGGAGCGGGACGCAGTATTTT.

The chain couples TRBV5-6 to TRBJ2-7, with D perhaps matching TRBD2 (6 bases). CDR3 length: 14 amino acids. Trimming took 1 base from V and 2 from J, leaving 10 bases between them. Germline V CDR1 and CDR2: SGHDT, YYEEEE. The CDR3: CASSLSGRTYEQYF. CDR3 sequence (DNA): TGTGCCAGCAGCTTGTCGGGGAGGACCTACGAGCAGTACTTC.

The chain combines TRBV11-2 with TRBJ2-3, with D maybe TRBD2 (5 bases). Between the trimmed V and J ends, which lost 3 bases and 3 bases, there was a span of 16 bases. Germline V gene lookup returns CDR1 SGHAT and CDR2 FQNNGV. This CDR3 is 16 amino acids long. Written as DNA, the CDR3 is TGTGCCAGCAGCTTTGACTCCGGGTCGGGGACAGATACGCAGTATTTT. It specifies CASSFDSGSGTDTQYF.

This chain uses TRBV21-1 with TRBJ2-3. TRBV21-1 counts as a pseudogene. The length of the CDR3 is 15 residues. DNA of the CDR3: TGTGCCAGCCTGTGCACGAGGGGATACACAGATACGCAGTATTTT. Translated: CASLCTRGYTDTQYF.